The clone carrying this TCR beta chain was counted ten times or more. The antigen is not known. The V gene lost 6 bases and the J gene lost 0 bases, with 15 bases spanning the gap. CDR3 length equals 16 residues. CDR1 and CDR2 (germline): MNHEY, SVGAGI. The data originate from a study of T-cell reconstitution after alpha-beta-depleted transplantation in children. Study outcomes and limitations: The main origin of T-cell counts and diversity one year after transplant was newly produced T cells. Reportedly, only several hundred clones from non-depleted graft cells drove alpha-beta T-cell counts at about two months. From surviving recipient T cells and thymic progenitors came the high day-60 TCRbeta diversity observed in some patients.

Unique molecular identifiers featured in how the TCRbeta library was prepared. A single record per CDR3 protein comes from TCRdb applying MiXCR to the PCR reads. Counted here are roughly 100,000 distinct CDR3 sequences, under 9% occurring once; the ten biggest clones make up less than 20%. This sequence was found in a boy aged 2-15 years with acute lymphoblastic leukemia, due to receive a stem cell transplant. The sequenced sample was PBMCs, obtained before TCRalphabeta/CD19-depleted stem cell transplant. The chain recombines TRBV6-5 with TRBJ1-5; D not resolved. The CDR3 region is CASRAGRTYSNQPQHF. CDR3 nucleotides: TGTGCCAGCAGGGCTGGACGGACCTATAGCAATCAGCCCCAGCATTTT.